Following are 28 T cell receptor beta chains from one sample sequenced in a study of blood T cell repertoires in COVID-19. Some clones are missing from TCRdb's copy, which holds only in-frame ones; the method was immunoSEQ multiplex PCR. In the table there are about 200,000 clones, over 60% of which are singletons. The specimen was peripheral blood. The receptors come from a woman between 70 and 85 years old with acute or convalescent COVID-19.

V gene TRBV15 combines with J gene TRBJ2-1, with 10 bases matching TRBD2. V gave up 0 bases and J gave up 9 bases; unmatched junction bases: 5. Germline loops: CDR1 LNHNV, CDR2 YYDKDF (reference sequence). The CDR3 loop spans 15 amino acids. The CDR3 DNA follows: TGTGCCACCAGCAGAGAACTAGCGGGAAAGGGTGAGCAGTTCTTC. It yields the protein CATSRELAGKGEQFF. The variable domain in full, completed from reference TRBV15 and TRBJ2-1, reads DAMVIQNPRYQVTQFGKPVTLSCSQTLNHNVMYWYQQKSSQAPKLLFHYYDKDFNNEADTPDNFQSRRPNTSFCFLDIRSPGLGDTAMYLCATSRELAGKGEQFFGPGTRLTVL.

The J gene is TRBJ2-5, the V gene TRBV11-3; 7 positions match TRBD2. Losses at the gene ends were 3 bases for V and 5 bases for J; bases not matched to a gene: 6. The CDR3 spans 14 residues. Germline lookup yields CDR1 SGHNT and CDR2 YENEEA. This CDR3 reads CASSLGGSSETQYF. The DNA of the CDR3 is TGTGCCAGCAGCTTGGGCGGGAGCTCGGAGACCCAGTACTTC. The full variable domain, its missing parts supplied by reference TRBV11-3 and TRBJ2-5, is EAGVVQSPRYKIIEKKQPVAFWCNPISGHNTLYWYLQNLGQGPELLIRYENEEAVDDSQLPKDRFSAERLKGVDSTLKIQPAELGDSAVYLCASSLGGSSETQYFGPGTRLLVL.

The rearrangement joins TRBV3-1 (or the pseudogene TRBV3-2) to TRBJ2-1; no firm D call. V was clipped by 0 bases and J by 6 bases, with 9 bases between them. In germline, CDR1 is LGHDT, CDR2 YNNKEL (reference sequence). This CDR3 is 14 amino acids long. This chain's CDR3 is CASSQETTFNEQFF. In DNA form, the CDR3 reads TGTGCCAGCAGCCAAGAAACTACCTTCAATGAGCAGTTCTTC.

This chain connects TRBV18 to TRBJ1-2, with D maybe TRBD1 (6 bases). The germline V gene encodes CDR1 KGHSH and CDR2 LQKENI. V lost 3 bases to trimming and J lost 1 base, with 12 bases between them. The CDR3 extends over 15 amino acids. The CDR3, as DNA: TGTGCCAGCTCACCCCTGGACAGCTTTAACTATGGCTACACCTTC. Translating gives CASSPLDSFNYGYTF.

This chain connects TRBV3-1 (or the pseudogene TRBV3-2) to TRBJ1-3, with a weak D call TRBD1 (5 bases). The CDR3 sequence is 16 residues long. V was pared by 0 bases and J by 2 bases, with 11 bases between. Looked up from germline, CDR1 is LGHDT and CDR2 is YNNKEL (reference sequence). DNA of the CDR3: TGTGCCAGCAGCCAAGATCTCGGGGGGGCTGGAAACACCATATATTTT. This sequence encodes CASSQDLGGAGNTIYF.

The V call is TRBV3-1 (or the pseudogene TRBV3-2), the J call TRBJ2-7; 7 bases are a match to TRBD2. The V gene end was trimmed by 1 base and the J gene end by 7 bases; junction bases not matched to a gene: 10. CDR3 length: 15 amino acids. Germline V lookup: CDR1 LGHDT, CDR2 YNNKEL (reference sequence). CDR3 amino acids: CASSQGTAGVEEQYF. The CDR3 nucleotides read TGTGCCAGCAGCCAAGGAACGGCGGGAGTTGAAGAGCAGTACTTC.

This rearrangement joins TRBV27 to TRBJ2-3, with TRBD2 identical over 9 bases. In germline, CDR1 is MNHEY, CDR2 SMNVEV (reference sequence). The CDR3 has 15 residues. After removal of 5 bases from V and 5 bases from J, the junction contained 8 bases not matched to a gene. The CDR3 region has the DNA TGTGCCAGCAGTCCGTATAGCGGGAGCGGAGATACGCAGTATTTT. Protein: CASSPYSGSGDTQYF.

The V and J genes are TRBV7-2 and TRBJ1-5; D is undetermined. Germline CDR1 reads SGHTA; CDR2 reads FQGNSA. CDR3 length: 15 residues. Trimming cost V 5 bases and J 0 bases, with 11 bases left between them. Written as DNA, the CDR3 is TGTGCCAGCAGCACCGGGAGGGTTAGCAATCAGCCCCAGCATTTT. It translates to CASSTGRVSNQPQHF.

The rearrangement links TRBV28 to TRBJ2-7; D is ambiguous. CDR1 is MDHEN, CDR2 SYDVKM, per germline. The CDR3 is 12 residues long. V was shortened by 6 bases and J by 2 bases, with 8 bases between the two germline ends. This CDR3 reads CASRLIPYEQYF. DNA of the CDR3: TGTGCCAGCAGACTCATCCCCTACGAGCAGTACTTC. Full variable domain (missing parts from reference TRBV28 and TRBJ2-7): DVKVTQSSRYLVKRTGEKVFLECVQDMDHENMFWYRQDPGLGLRLIYFSYDVKMKEKGDIPEGYSVSREKKERFSLILESASTNQTSMYLCASRLIPYEQYFGPGTRLTVT.

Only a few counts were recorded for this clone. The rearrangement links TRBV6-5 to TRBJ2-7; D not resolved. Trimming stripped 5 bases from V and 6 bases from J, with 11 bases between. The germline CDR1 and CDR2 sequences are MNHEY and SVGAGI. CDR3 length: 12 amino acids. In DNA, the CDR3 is TGTGCCAGCAGTACCTTTAGTGGCGAGCAGTACTTC. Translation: CASSTFSGEQYF.

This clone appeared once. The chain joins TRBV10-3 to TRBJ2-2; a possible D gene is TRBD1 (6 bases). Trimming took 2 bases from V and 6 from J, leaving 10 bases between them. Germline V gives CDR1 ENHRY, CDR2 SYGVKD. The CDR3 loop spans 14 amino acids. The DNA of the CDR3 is TGTGCCATCAGTGAGGGACAGACTCCCGGGGAGCTGTTTTTT. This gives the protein CAISEGQTPGELFF.

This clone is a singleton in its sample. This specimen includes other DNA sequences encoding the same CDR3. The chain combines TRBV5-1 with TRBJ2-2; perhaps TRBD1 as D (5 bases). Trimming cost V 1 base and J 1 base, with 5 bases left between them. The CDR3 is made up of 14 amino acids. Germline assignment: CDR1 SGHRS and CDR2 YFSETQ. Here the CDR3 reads CASSLTGNTGELFF. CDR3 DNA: TGCGCCAGCAGCTTGACAGGGAACACCGGGGAGCTGTTTTTT.

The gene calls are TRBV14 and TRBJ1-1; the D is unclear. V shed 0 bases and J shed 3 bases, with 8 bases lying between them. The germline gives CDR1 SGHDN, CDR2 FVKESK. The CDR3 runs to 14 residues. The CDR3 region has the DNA TGTGCCAGCAGCCAAGACGGGGTGGACACTGAAGCTTTCTTT. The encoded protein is CASSQDGVDTEAFF.

This chain's CDR3 is CASSAVRTGEGNTIYF. The CDR3 nucleotides read TGTGCCAGCAGTGCCGTTAGGACAGGGGAAGGAAACACCATATATTTT. This chain connects TRBV6-1 to TRBJ1-3; 9 nucleotides line up with TRBD1. The CDR3 totals 16 residues. V was clipped by 4 bases and J by 4 bases; unmatched bases: 8. The V gene's germline CDR1 is MNHNS and CDR2 SASEGT.

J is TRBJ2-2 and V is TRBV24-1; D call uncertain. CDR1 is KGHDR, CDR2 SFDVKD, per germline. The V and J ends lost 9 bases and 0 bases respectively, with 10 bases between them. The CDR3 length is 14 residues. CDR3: CATGARPNTGELFF. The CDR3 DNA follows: TGTGCCACCGGAGCCCGCCCGAACACCGGGGAGCTGTTTTTT.

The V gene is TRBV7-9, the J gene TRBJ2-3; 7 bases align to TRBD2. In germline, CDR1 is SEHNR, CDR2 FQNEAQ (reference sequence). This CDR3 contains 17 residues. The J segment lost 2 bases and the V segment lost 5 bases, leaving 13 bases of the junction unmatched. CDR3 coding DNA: TGTGCCAGCAGCCCCTATAGAGCGGGACCCCTCACAGATACGCAGTATTTT. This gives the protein CASSPYRAGPLTDTQYF.

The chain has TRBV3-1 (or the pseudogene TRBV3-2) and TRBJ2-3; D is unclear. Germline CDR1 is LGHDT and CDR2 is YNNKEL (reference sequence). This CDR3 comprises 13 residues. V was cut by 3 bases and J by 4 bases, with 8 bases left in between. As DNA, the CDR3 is TGTGCCAGCAGCCAGGAAAGCGCAGATACGCAGTATTTT. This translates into CASSQESADTQYF.

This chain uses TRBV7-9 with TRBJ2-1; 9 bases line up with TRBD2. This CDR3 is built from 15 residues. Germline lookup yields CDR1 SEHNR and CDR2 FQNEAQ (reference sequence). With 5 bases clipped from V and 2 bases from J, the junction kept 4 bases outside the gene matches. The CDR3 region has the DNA TGTGCCAGCAGCGGTAGCGGGAGCCCCTACAATGAGCAGTTCTTC. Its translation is CASSGSGSPYNEQFF.

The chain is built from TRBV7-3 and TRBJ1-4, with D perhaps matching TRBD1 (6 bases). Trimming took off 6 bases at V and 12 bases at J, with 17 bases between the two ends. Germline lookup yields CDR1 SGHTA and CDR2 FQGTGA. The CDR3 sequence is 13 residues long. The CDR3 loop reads CASSLLLDSELFF. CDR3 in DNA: TGTGCCAGCAGTTTACTTTTGGACAGTGAACTGTTTTTT.

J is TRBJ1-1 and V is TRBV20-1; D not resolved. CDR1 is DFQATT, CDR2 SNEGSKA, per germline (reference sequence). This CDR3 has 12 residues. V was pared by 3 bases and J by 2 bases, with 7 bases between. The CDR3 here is CSASSSNTEAFF. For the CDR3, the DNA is TGCAGTGCTAGTTCGTCCAACACTGAAGCTTTCTTT.

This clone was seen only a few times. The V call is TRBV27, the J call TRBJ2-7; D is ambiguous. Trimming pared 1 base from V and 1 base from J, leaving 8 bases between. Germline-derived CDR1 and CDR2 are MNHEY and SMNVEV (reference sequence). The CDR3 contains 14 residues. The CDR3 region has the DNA TGTGCCAGCAGTTTATTCGCAGGATCCTACGAGCAGTACTTC. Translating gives CASSLFAGSYEQYF.

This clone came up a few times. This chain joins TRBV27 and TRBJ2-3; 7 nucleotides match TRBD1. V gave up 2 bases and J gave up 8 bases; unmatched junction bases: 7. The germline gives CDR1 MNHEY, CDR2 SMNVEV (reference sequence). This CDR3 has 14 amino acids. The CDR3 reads CASSLDRVEGTQYF. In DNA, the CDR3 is TGTGCCAGCAGTTTAGACAGGGTCGAGGGTACGCAGTATTTT.

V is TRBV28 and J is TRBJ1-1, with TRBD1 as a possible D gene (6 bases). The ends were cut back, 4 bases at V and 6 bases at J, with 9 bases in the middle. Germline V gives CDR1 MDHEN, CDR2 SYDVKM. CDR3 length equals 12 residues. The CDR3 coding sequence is TGTGCCAGCAGTTCACAGGGCGCTGAAGCTTTCTTT. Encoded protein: CASSSQGAEAFF.

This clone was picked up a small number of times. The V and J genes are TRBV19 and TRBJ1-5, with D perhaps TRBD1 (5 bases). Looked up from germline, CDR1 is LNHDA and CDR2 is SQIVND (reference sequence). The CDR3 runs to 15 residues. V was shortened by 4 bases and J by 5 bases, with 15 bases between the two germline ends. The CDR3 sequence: CASSTLATGDQPQHF. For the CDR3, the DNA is TGTGCCAGTAGTACCCTGGCGACGGGGGATCAGCCCCAGCATTTT.

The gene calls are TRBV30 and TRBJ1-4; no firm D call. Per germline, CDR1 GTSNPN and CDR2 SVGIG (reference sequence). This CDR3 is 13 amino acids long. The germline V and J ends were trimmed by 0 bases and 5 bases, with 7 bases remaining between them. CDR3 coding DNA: TGTGCCTGGAGTGTACTGGTGAATGAAAAACTGTTTTTT. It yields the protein CAWSVLVNEKLFF.

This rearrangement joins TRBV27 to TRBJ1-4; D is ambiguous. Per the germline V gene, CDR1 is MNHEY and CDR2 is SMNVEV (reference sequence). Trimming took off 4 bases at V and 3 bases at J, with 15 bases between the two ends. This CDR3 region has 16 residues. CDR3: CASSSRMVSSNEKLFF. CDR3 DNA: TGTGCCAGCAGTTCACGTATGGTGAGCTCTAATGAAAAACTGTTTTTT. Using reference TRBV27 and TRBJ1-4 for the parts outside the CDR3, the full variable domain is EAQVTQNPRYLITVTGKKLTVTCSQNMNHEYMSWYRQDPGLGLRQIYYSMNVEVTDKGDVPEGYKVSRKEKRNFPLILESPSPNQTSLYFCASSSRMVSSNEKLFFGSGTQLSVL.

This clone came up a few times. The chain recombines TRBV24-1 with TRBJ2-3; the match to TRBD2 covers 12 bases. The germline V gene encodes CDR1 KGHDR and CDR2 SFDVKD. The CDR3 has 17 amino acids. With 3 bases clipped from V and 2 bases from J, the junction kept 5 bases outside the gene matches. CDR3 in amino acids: CATSDTLAGGLTDTQYF. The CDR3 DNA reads TGTGCCACCAGTGATACACTAGCGGGAGGCCTCACAGATACGCAGTATTTT.

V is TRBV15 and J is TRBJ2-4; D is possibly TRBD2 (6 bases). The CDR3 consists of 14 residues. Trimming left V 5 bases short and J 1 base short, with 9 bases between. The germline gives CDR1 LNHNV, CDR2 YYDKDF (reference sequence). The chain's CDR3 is CATSGGDAKNIQYF. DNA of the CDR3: TGTGCCACCAGCGGCGGGGACGCCAAAAACATTCAGTACTTC.